This TCR beta chain was captured in a study of shared clonotypes between healthy human individuals. Sequenced by immunoSEQ multiplex PCR; TCRdb stores in-frame clones only, minus some. The sample has 2 million to 2.5 million clones, almost 96% seen once; the top ten hold roughly 0.13%. The CDR3 totals 15 residues. Germline values: CDR1 SGHDT, CDR2 YYEEEE. The V gene end was trimmed by 4 bases and the J gene end by 4 bases; junction bases not matched to a gene: 7. Sequenced: naive CD4+ T cells sorted from blood. The subset here: CD45RA+ positively selected. V usage is TRBV5-6 and J usage is TRBJ2-3; 9 bases fit TRBD1. The receptor was derived from a man in his late teens or twenties in good health. The CDR3 loop is CASSTGTGRSDTQYF. The CDR3 DNA reads as TGTGCCAGCAGCACCGGGACAGGGAGGTCAGATACGCAGTATTTT.